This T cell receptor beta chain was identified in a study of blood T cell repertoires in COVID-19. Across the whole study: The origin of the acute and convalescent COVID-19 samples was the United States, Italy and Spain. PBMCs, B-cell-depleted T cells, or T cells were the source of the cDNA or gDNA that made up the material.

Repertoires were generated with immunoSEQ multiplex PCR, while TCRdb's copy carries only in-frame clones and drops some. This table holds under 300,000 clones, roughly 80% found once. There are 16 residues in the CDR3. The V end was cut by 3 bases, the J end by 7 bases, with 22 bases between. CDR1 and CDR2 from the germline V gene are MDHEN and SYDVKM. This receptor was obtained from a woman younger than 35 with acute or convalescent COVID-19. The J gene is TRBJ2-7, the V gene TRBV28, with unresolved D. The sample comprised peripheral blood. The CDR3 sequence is CASSFPSGQVVFEQYF. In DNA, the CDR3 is TGTGCCAGCAGTTTTCCCTCTGGGCAGGTAGTTTTTGAGCAGTACTTC.